The 23 T cell receptor beta chains presented below share a single source sample, sequenced in a study of T cell repertoires in cytomegalovirus infection. TCRdb reprocessed the reads with MiXCR, giving one entry per CDR3 protein. The repertoire has 200,000 to 300,000 distinct CDR3 sequences, more than 9% of them found once; the top ten carry 1.5% to 2%. The sequenced sample consisted of PBMCs. Receptors originate from a human donor in good health (CMV status not recorded). Some clones in this sample may be carry-over from other donors' samples.

This clonotype has just a few counts. This chain uses TRBV28 with TRBJ2-5; 8 bases agree with TRBD2. CDR1 is MDHEN and CDR2 is SYDVKM in the germline V gene. CDR3 size: 13 residues. The CDR3 sequence: CATGLAGQETQYF. The CDR3 DNA follows: TGTGCGACTGGCCTAGCGGGCCAAGAGACCCAGTACTTC.

This clonotype was seen only a few times. This chain uses TRBV7-6 with TRBJ2-1; TRBD1 matches 7 bases. Germline CDR1 SGHVS, CDR2 FNYEAQ. After removal of 3 bases from V and 4 bases from J, the junction contained 9 bases not matched to a gene. The CDR3 extends over 16 amino acids. CDR3 bases: TGTGCCAGCAGCTTTAGACAGGGAGCTTCGTACAATGAGCAGTTCTTC. Translation: CASSFRQGASYNEQFF.

The V gene is TRBV29-1, the J gene TRBJ2-3; 7 bases map to TRBD2. Germline V gene lookup returns CDR1 SQVTM and CDR2 ANQGSEA. CDR3 size: 12 residues. V trimming: 4 bases; J trimming: 5 bases; junction bases outside the gene matches: 3. This chain's CDR3 is CSVALAGDTQYF. Written as DNA, the CDR3 is TGCAGCGTTGCATTAGCGGGAGATACGCAGTATTTT.

This clonotype has more than one count but fewer than ten. The genes are TRBV10-3 and TRBJ2-7; 8 bases match TRBD2. The germline V gene has CDR1 ENHRY and CDR2 SYGVKD. The CDR3 has 14 residues. J lost 3 bases, V lost 6 bases, and 7 bases had no gene match. CDR3 amino acids: CAISDERGNYEQYF. The CDR3 DNA follows: TGTGCCATCAGCGATGAGCGGGGGAACTACGAGCAGTACTTC.

This clonotype has more than one count but fewer than ten. The gene calls are TRBV4-3 and TRBJ1-1; 7 bases align to TRBD1. The germline gives CDR1 LGHNA, CDR2 YSLEER. V was pared by 0 bases and J by 4 bases, with 5 bases of the junction left unmatched. This CDR3 contains 15 residues. The DNA for the CDR3 is TGCGCCAGCAGCCAAGATCGGGCAGGGGGCACTGAAGCTTTCTTT. This sequence encodes CASSQDRAGGTEAFF.

The chain employs TRBV14 and TRBJ1-1, with D perhaps TRBD1 (6 bases). The CDR3 consists of 15 residues. The germline gives CDR1 SGHDN, CDR2 FVKESK. V was shortened by 5 bases and J by 6 bases, with 19 bases between the two germline ends. CDR3 residues: CASSSQQGFAAEAFF. In nucleotides, the CDR3 is TGTGCCAGCAGCTCTCAACAGGGATTCGCGGCTGAAGCTTTCTTT.

The chain employs TRBV20-1 and TRBJ2-3, with 7 bases identical to TRBD2. CDR3 length: 16 residues. Trimming cost V 0 bases and J 0 bases; bases outside gene matches: 6. Germline V gene lookup returns CDR1 DFQATT and CDR2 SNEGSKA (reference sequence). As DNA, the CDR3 is TGCAGTGCTAGAGATCGGGAGCGGGGTAGCACAGATACGCAGTATTTT. It yields the protein CSARDRERGSTDTQYF.

Many counts were recorded for this clonotype. The chain has TRBV7-2 and TRBJ2-5; TRBD1 matches 11 bases. V shed 2 bases, J shed 5 bases, and the junction held 7 bases outside the gene matches. This CDR3 contains 16 residues. Germline CDR1 is SGHTA and CDR2 is FQGNSA. As DNA, the CDR3 is TGTGCCAGCAGCTTACTAGGACAGGGGGCCTTGGAGACCCAGTACTTC. The encoded protein is CASSLLGQGALETQYF.

J is TRBJ2-3 and V is TRBV25-1; 7 bases match TRBD1. J gave up 8 bases and V 4 bases, and 9 bases lay outside the gene matches. Germline-derived CDR1 and CDR2 are MGHDK and SYGVNS. The CDR3 loop spans 14 amino acids. The CDR3 DNA is TGTGCCAGCAGTGCACAGGGGATCCCCGGTACGCAGTATTTT. This codes for CASSAQGIPGTQYF.

This clonotype came up a few times. The chain carries TRBV10-2 and TRBJ1-1; D gene uncertain. Germline loops: CDR1 WSHSY, CDR2 SAAADI. The CDR3 loop spans 13 amino acids. The V and J ends lost 11 bases and 3 bases respectively, with 16 bases between them. Here the CDR3 reads CASSLDLYTEAFF. The CDR3 DNA follows: TGCGCCTCGTCACTTGACCTCTACACTGAAGCTTTCTTT.

In this sample, this clonotype turned up many times. The J gene is TRBJ2-2, the V gene TRBV7-3; D possibly corresponds to TRBD2 (5 bases). Trimming left V 5 bases short and J 3 bases short, with 10 bases between. Per the germline V gene, CDR1 is SGHTA and CDR2 is FQGTGA. This CDR3 region has 14 residues. CDR3 amino acids: CASSPASYTGELFF. CDR3 sequence (DNA): TGTGCCAGCAGCCCGGCTAGCTACACCGGGGAGCTGTTTTTT. The whole variable domain, filled in from reference TRBV7-3 and TRBJ2-2, reads GAGVSQTPSNKVTEKGKYVELRCDPISGHTALYWYRQSLGQGPEFLIYFQGTGAADDSGLPNDRFFAVRPEGSVSTLKIQRTERGDSAVYLCASSPASYTGELFFGEGSRLTVL.

There are a few counts of this clonotype. The V gene is TRBV10-3, the J gene TRBJ2-1; D not certain. Germline CDR1 and CDR2: ENHRY and SYGVKD. This CDR3 is 13 amino acids long. Trimming shortened V by 7 bases and J by 2 bases, and 9 bases separated the two germline ends. The CDR3 region has the DNA TGTGCCATCAACGACAATACCTACAATGAGCAGTTCTTC. It specifies CAINDNTYNEQFF.

This clonotype was seen many times. The V call is TRBV7-2, the J call TRBJ2-3; 14 bases map to TRBD2. Germline V lookup: CDR1 SGHTA, CDR2 FQGNSA. The junction had 11 bases not matched to a gene; V was cut back by 5 bases and J by 1 base. This CDR3 has 19 residues. The DNA of the CDR3 is TGTGCCAGCAGCCCAGCCCCCCGACTAGCGGGGGGGCGCACAGATACGCAGTATTTT. Translated: CASSPAPRLAGGRTDTQYF.

The chain combines TRBV7-2 with TRBJ1-6; no reliable D call. The CDR3 contains 16 residues. Germline values: CDR1 SGHTA, CDR2 FQGNSA. Deletions cut 1 base from V and 7 bases from J, with 14 bases between. Here the CDR3 DNA reads TGTGCCAGCAGCTTAGTCTCCGGATCGGGCAATTCACCCCTCCACTTT. It specifies CASSLVSGSGNSPLHF. The whole variable domain, filled in from reference TRBV7-2 and TRBJ1-6, reads GAGVSQSPSNKVTEKGKDVELRCDPISGHTALYWYRQSLGQGLEFLIYFQGNSAPDKSGLPSDRFSAERTGGSVSTLTIQRTQQEDSAVYLCASSLVSGSGNSPLHFGNGTRLTVT.

In its sample, this clonotype was seen a few times. J is TRBJ1-1 and V is TRBV14; no firm D call. The germline CDR1 and CDR2 sequences are SGHDN and FVKESK. This CDR3 contains 13 residues. Trimming removed 1 base from V and 5 bases from J, with 8 bases in between. The CDR3 here is CASSQGLVTEAFF. The CDR3 DNA sequence: TGTGCCAGCAGCCAAGGATTGGTTACTGAAGCTTTCTTT.

Points on this clonotype: A much larger clone lies one base from this, so it may be a read error. The chain combines TRBV28 with TRBJ2-2; 8 bases map to TRBD1. Per germline, CDR1 MDHEN and CDR2 SYDVKM. CDR3 length equals 13 residues. The ends lost 11 bases at V and 7 bases at J; junction bases unmatched: 9. Here the CDR3 DNA reads TGTGCCCCCCAGGGGGCGCGGGGCGGGGAGCTGTTTTTT. It encodes CAPQGARGGELFF.

This clonotype was counted ten times or more. V is TRBV20-1 and J is TRBJ2-7; TRBD2 aligns across 7 bases. In germline, CDR1 is DFQATT, CDR2 SNEGSKA (reference sequence). The CDR3 has 13 amino acids. V shed 6 bases and J 3 bases; nucleotides not matched to a gene: 8. This CDR3 reads CSAIWGGSYEQYF. As DNA, the CDR3 is TGCAGTGCCATCTGGGGCGGGAGCTACGAGCAGTACTTC.

This clonotype has a single count. A much larger clone is a single base away; this may be a read error. The chain carries TRBV28 and TRBJ1-4, with D uncertain. The germline gives CDR1 MDHEN, CDR2 SYDVKM. V was cut by 6 bases and J by 7 bases, with 15 bases left in between. The length of the CDR3 is 14 residues. CDR3 coding DNA: TGTGCCAGCAGCCACTACGGGTTGGGTGAAAAACTGTTTTTT. Translation: CASSHYGLGEKLFF.

This clonotype was detected a few times. The V gene is TRBV5-4, the J gene TRBJ2-3; 8 positions match TRBD2. V lost 1 base to trimming and J lost 5 bases; unmatched junction nucleotides: 6. Germline CDR1 reads SGHNT; CDR2 reads YYREEE (reference sequence). CDR3 length: 15 residues. The CDR3 DNA sequence: TGTGCCAGCAGCTTGTCGGGCGGGGGGCAAGATACGCAGTATTTT. Translating it yields CASSLSGGGQDTQYF.

About this clonotype itself: The CDR3 carries no conserved terminal phenylalanine or tryptophan, so it likely arises from a read error. V is TRBV20-1 and J is TRBJ1-6; D is possibly TRBD1 (5 bases). CDR1 and CDR2 (germline): DFQATT, SNEGSKA (reference sequence). V lost 3 bases, J lost 10 bases, and 16 bases lay in between. The CDR3 totals 14 residues. DNA of the CDR3: TGCAGTGCTAGGCAGGGAGGAGAAGAATCACCCCTCCACCTT. Translating it yields CSARQGGEESPLHL.

This clonotype was picked up many times. J is TRBJ2-3 and V is TRBV7-2; 8 bases are shared with TRBD2. Germline V gene sequence: CDR1 SGHTA, CDR2 FQGNSA. CDR3 length equals 14 residues. V lost 6 bases and J lost 8; bases outside the gene matches: 10. CDR3 bases: TGTGCCAGCAGTGTCTGGCTAGCGGGTTCTACGCAGTATTTT. Protein: CASSVWLAGSTQYF.

This clonotype was found many times. The chain carries TRBV7-2 and TRBJ2-1; D is unresolved. V was cut by 1 base and J by 10 bases, with 11 bases left in between. The CDR3 contains 13 residues. Germline CDR1 and CDR2: SGHTA and FQGNSA. The CDR3 reads CASSLEFRREQFF. The CDR3 bases are TGTGCCAGCAGCTTAGAGTTCAGACGAGAGCAGTTCTTC.

The CDR3 region has the DNA TGTGCCAGCAGCTTAAGGAGCGGCGGGGAGAACACTGAAGCTTTCTTT. Its translation is CASSLRSGGENTEAFF. V and J are TRBV7-2 and TRBJ1-1; D remains unclear. The ends were cut back, 2 bases at V and 1 base at J, with 14 bases in the middle. The CDR3 covers 16 residues. Germline V gene data show CDR1 as SGHTA and CDR2 as FQGNSA.